There are a few counts of the clone carrying this T cell receptor beta chain. This sample was taken from a study of blood T cell repertoires in COVID-19. Study background: Samples representing acute and convalescent COVID-19 were sourced from the United States, Italy and Spain.

Per the authors' pipeline: Counts of nucleated cells, estimated from reference gene primer amplification, were obtained. The assay was immunoSEQ multiplex PCR, and TCRdb's table has in-frame clones only and misses some. That table supplies the V and J calls and clone size; D and trimming were determined from the DNA. The sample yields some 150,000 clones, approximately 90% seen once. Trimming cost V 1 base and J 8 bases, with 12 bases left between them. Germline values: CDR1 SGHDT, CDR2 YYEEEE. The CDR3 is 13 amino acids. The rearrangement joins TRBV5-6 to TRBJ1-2, with D unclear. Sequenced: peripheral blood. The clonotype comes from a woman in her 70s with acute or convalescent COVID-19. CDR3 loop: CASSLPPGRGYTF. The CDR3 nucleotides read TGTGCCAGCAGCTTGCCCCCCGGGAGGGGCTACACCTTC.